This TCR beta chain appears in the sequencing data of a study of beta chain features in type 1 diabetes. Study-level points and caveats: Patients with Type 1 diabetes showed moderately but significantly shorter TCRB CDR3s in all four CD4+ subsets. A closer apparent resemblance between naive, central memory and Treg TCRB repertoires was seen in patients than in healthy donors.

The CDR3 runs to 15 residues. Germline loops: CDR1 SEHNR, CDR2 FQNEAQ (reference sequence). With 1 base clipped from V and 3 bases from J, the junction kept 3 bases outside the gene matches. Reverse transcribing all isolated RNA meant expressed TCRB transcripts were sequenced. Using immunoSEQ multiplex PCR, the repertoire was profiled, and TCRdb retains in-frame clones only, with some absent. The repertoire holds about 160,000 clones, with around 8.6% as singletons. This clone was detected a few times. Its matching antigen is unknown. The origin of this receptor is a woman younger than 30 with type 1 diabetes. The V call is TRBV7-9, the J call TRBJ1-1, with TRBD1 matching over 9 bases. The material sequenced was central memory CD4+ T cells from blood. The CDR3: CASSLGDRDHTEAFF. CDR3 sequence (DNA): TGTGCCAGCAGCTTAGGGGACAGGGACCACACTGAAGCTTTCTTT.